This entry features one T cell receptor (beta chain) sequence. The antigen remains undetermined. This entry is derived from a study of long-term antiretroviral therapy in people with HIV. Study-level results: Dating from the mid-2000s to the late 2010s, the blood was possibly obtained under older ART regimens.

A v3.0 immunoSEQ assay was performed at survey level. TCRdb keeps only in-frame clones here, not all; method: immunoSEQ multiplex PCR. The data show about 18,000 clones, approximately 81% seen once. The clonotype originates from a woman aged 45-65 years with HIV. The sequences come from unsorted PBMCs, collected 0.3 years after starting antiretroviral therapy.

The CDR3 reads CASSPLTATNEKLFF. The DNA of the CDR3 is TGTGCCAGCAGTCCCCTGACAGCAACTAATGAAAAACTGTTTTTT. This sequence joins TRBV27 and TRBJ1-4; tentative D call: TRBD1 (5 bases). The CDR3 is 15 residues long. Per the germline V gene, CDR1 is MNHEY and CDR2 is SMNVEV (reference sequence). V dropped 5 bases and J dropped 0 bases, with 10 bases sitting between them.